This T cell receptor beta chain was identified in a study of T cells after posttransplantation cyclophosphamide. Generated by immunoSEQ multiplex PCR, the TCRdb table keeps only in-frame clones and is missing some. The repertoire has over 20,000 clones, approximately 98% of them found once; the top ten carry about 0.13%. CDR3 size: 15 residues. Germline CDR1 SGHAT, CDR2 FQDESV (reference sequence). V shed 5 bases and J shed 5 bases, with 19 bases lying between them. On the day of bone marrow donation, the related graft donor provided peripheral blood. Cells defined as naive were viable CD3+CD4+ or CD3+CD8+ and CCR7+CD45RA+CD45RO-CD95-CD27+CD28+.

The chain employs TRBV11-1 and TRBJ2-7; D remains ambiguous. This clonotype originated in a man between 35 and 55 years old in good health, CMV-negative, and a related stem cell transplant donor. The sample taken for sequencing was naive CD8+ T cells sorted from PBMCs. This CDR3 reads CASSLQPNWVDEQYF. The CDR3 nucleotides are TGTGCCAGCAGCCTACAGCCAAACTGGGTCGACGAGCAGTACTTC.